The source of this TCR beta chain is a study of blood T cells in healthy people across ages. There are 16 residues in the CDR3. This clonotype has more than one count but fewer than ten. A much larger clone sits a single nucleotide away, making a read error possible. Drawing of peripheral blood yielded roughly 9.8 milliliters from each donor. Together with a sample-barcoded 5' primer, a J-beta primer mix was included in a second PCR lasting about 6 to 12 cycles. TCRdb ran MiXCR on the 5' RACE reads and lists one entry per CDR3 protein. The table records roughly 640,000 distinct CDR3 sequences, 25% to 35% of them present only once.

This clonotype was sampled from a woman older than 75 in good health. The chain recombines TRBV12-3 or TRBV12-4 with TRBJ2-3; TRBD2 matches 12 bases. The source material was blood. The CDR3 coding sequence is TGTGCCACAACTCGGACTAGCGGGGCTAGCACAGATGCGCAGTATTTT. This encodes CATTRTSGASTDAQYF.